The following is a T cell receptor (beta chain) sequence with its context. In this sample, this clone turned up once. Its antigen target is currently unknown. The record has no base qualities; no much larger clone is one base away. In Seattle, one collaborating source enrolled patients while the infection was active and tracked those patients longitudinally over the course of disease. Each collaborating institution followed its own protocols to collect whole blood in K2EDTA tubes. For TCRbeta analysis, collaborator samples were shipped as frozen whole blood, as isolated PBMCs, or as DNA extracted from either sample type. TCRbeta CDR3 regions were amplified from genomic DNA by means of the immunoSEQ Assay, a bias-controlled multiplex PCR. The source study handled its data this way. The number of nucleated cells in each sample was estimated from the amplification of reference gene primers within the assay. Sequence reads were collapsed and filtered to measure the absolute abundance of every unique TCRbeta CDR3 rearrangement. For each sample, productive Simpson clonality was calculated as the square root of Simpson's diversity index over productive rearrangements. TCRdb took over this immuneACCESS table, retaining in-frame rearrangements with V and J assigned. Such tables are incomplete; in checked studies, under half of the missing clones stem from an unresolved V gene, and the remainder is unexplained. That table is the source of V, J and clone size, and D and trimming were worked out from the DNA. A total of about 400,000 clones appear in this sample, around nine tenths of them only once. The ten largest make up roughly 6.6% of the sample.

This record belongs to a study of blood T cell repertoires in COVID-19 (dated by TCRdb to about 2020). Regarding the complete study: Samples covering the acute and convalescent phases of COVID-19 were provided by collaborators in the United States, Italy and Spain. A de-identified subject ID, COVID-19 status, age in years and sex were almost always included in the sample metadata. The repertoires were released in a freely available public database meant as a resource for research on the immune response to SARS-CoV-2. Subjects who had been exposed to COVID-19, were actively infected with it, or had recovered from it provided the deeply sampled blood TCRbeta repertoires that made up the dataset. Samples came from the ongoing ImmuneRACE study (first 160 participants) plus 1,254 subjects from 6 global collaborators. The prospective study material was composed of cDNA or gDNA derived from T cells, B-cell-depleted T cells, or PBMCs. Where available, HLA class I and class II types were obtained from metadata supplied by the sample provider rather than from assay-based typing.

V is clipped by 0 bases and J by 0 bases, and the sequence between their germline boundaries is 15 bases long. In the germline V gene, CDR1 corresponds to SGDLS and CDR2 to YYNGEE. The CDR3 has 17 amino acids, counting the end cysteine and phenylalanine. The CDR3 DNA has 51 bases and is translated from base 1. Points the paper makes about the study in general: Clinical and demographic metadata were provided uncurated, with the amount varying by source and participant.

This TCR was sampled from a woman aged 55-75 years with COVID-19, enrolled during active disease. The chain was built from TRBV9 and TRBJ1-1; the D gene is unclear. Sequencing was done on a sample of peripheral blood. CDR3 sequence: CASSVATKAIMNTEAFF. Read as DNA, the sequence is TGTGCCAGCAGCGTAGCGACAAAGGCGATTATGAACACTGAAGCTTTCTTT.